These 30 T cell receptor beta chains were sequenced from one sample in a study of blood T cell repertoires in COVID-19 (dated by TCRdb to about 2020). The library was made by the immunoSEQ multiplex PCR assay. TCRdb provides this immuneACCESS table in a form limited to in-frame rearrangements. Some clones are lacking; in checked studies, under half of them reflect an unresolved V gene, and why the rest are absent is not known. Here the sample has about 59,000 clones; more than 60% occur a single time. The top ten constitute approximately 13% of the sample. Sequencing used peripheral blood. Source of these receptors: a woman between 65 and 79 years old with acute or convalescent COVID-19.

This clone was seen a few times. The V and J genes are TRBV7-9 and TRBJ2-7, with D possibly TRBD2 on 5 matching bases. Trimming removed 5 bases from V and 0 bases from J, with 11 bases in between. This CDR3 comprises 14 residues. Germline CDR1 is SEHNR and CDR2 is FQNEAQ (reference sequence). CDR3 sequence: CASSPLASSYEQYV. The DNA of the CDR3 is TGTGCCAGCAGCCCCCTAGCTAGCTCCTACGAGCAGTACGTC.

V is TRBV9 and J is TRBJ1-3; 10 bases align to TRBD1. Trimming at V came to 1 base and at J to 2 bases, leaving 3 bases not matched to a gene. This CDR3 is built from 16 residues. CDR1 is SGDLS and CDR2 is YYNGEE in the germline V gene. CDR3 bases: TGTGCCAGCAGCGTAACCGGGACAGGGGCTGGAAACACCATATATTTT. This encodes CASSVTGTGAGNTIYF.

This rearrangement joins TRBV5-4 to TRBJ2-1, with 12 bases identical to TRBD1. The junction had 3 bases not matched to a gene; V was cut back by 5 bases and J by 6 bases. The CDR3 runs 14 residues. The germline CDR1 and CDR2 sequences are SGHNT and YYREEE (reference sequence). CDR3 sequence reads: CASRGQGAGNEQFF. The CDR3, as DNA: TGTGCCAGCAGGGGACAGGGGGCTGGCAATGAGCAGTTCTTC. The full variable domain, its missing parts supplied by reference TRBV5-4 and TRBJ2-1, is ETGVTQSPTHLIKTRGQQVTLRCSSQSGHNTVSWYQQALGQGPQFIFQYYREEENGRGNFPPRFSGLQFPNYSSELNVNALELDDSALYLCASRGQGAGNEQFFGPGTRLTVL.

The chain carries TRBV7-3 and TRBJ2-2; no firm D call. Between the trimmed V and J ends, which lost 5 bases and 2 bases, there was a span of 9 bases. This CDR3 region has 14 residues. Germline CDR1 reads SGHTA; CDR2 reads FQGTGA. CDR3: CASSPSINTGELFF. Here the CDR3 DNA reads TGTGCCAGCAGCCCTTCTATCAACACCGGGGAGCTGTTTTTT.

This chain connects TRBV9 to TRBJ1-4, with D perhaps TRBD1 (6 bases). V was trimmed by 0 bases and J by 3 bases, leaving 15 bases between them. The CDR3 consists of 17 residues. Germline assignment: CDR1 SGDLS and CDR2 YYNGEE. CDR3 DNA sequence: TGTGCCAGCAGCGTAGGCAGTACAGGGCGCTCTAATGAAAAACTGTTTTTT. This sequence encodes CASSVGSTGRSNEKLFF.

The V and J genes are TRBV11-2 and TRBJ2-7; a possible D gene is TRBD2 (6 bases). This CDR3 region has 15 residues. The V end was cut by 0 bases, the J end by 2 bases, with 11 bases between. Germline CDR1 and CDR2: SGHAT and FQNNGV. The CDR3 reads CASSLDKAGPYEQYV. The CDR3 nucleotides read TGTGCCAGCAGCTTAGATAAGGCGGGACCCTACGAGCAGTACGTC.

The genes are TRBV7-9 and TRBJ2-3, with 9 bases that match TRBD2. Germline V gives CDR1 SEHNR, CDR2 FQNEAQ (reference sequence). The junction had 17 bases not matched to a gene; V was cut back by 4 bases and J by 6 bases. This CDR3 has 18 residues. The CDR3 sequence: CASSSRAQKRGEDDTQYF. CDR3 DNA: TGTGCCAGCAGCTCCCGGGCTCAGAAGCGGGGGGAAGACGATACGCAGTATTTT.

The chain uses TRBV14 and TRBJ1-2; D remains ambiguous. This CDR3 region has 13 residues. V was trimmed by 4 bases and J by 5 bases, leaving 11 bases between them. CDR1 SGHDN and CDR2 FVKESK come from the germline V gene. The CDR3 is CASSPLGSYGYTF. The DNA for the CDR3 is TGTGCCAGCAGCCCTTTGGGGAGTTATGGCTACACCTTC.

In this sample, this clone turned up a few times. The rearrangement uses TRBV5-6 and TRBJ1-4; TRBD1 agrees at 8 bases. The junction had 4 bases not matched to a gene; V was cut back by 0 bases and J by 9 bases. CDR1 SGHDT and CDR2 YYEEEE come from the germline V gene. This CDR3 is built from 14 residues. CDR3 in DNA: TGTGCCAGCAGCTTGGCCCAGGGGGCCCAAAAACTGTTTTTT. Its protein product is CASSLAQGAQKLFF.

This clone turned up a few times. V usage is TRBV7-8 and J usage is TRBJ1-2; 8 positions match TRBD1. The CDR3 consists of 15 residues. Trimming took 3 bases from V and 2 from J; bases not matched to a gene: 5. CDR1 is SGHVS and CDR2 is FQNEAQ in the germline V gene. CDR3 coding DNA: TGTGCCAGCAGCTTCGGACAGGGCTGGAACTATGGCTACACCTTC. Amino acids: CASSFGQGWNYGYTF. Full variable domain (remainder filled in from reference TRBV7-8 and TRBJ1-2): GAGVSQSPRYKVAKRGQDVALRCDPISGHVSLFWYQQALGQGPEFLTYFQNEAQLDKSGLPSDRFFAERPEGSVSTLKIQRTQQEDSAVYLCASSFGQGWNYGYTFGSGTRLTVV.

This clone was detected only once. This chain uses TRBV3-1 (or the pseudogene TRBV3-2) with TRBJ1-4; 10 positions agree with TRBD1. The germline V gene encodes CDR1 LGHDT and CDR2 YNNKEL (reference sequence). The CDR3 runs 15 residues. J lost 6 bases, V lost 4 bases, and 5 bases had no gene match. The CDR3 sequence is CASSLRQGAYEKLFF. The CDR3, as DNA: TGTGCCAGCAGCCTCCGACAGGGGGCCTATGAAAAACTGTTTTTT.

This rearrangement joins TRBV5-1 to TRBJ1-1, with D unclear. The CDR3 contains 17 residues. CDR1 SGHRS and CDR2 YFSETQ come from the germline V gene. V lost 1 base to trimming and J lost 0 bases, with 16 bases between them. Here the CDR3 DNA reads TGCGCCAGCAGCTTGCTAACAGCCTTCGCCGTGAACACTGAAGCTTTCTTT. Its protein product is CASSLLTAFAVNTEAFF.

This clone was detected only once. The J gene is TRBJ1-6, the V gene TRBV2, with 8 bases matching TRBD1. Trimming took 8 bases from V and 6 from J; bases not matched to a gene: 3. The CDR3 sequence is 13 residues long. The germline V gene has CDR1 SNHLY and CDR2 FYNNEI. The CDR3 nucleotides are TGTGCCAGCGGACAGGGTCCTAATTCACCCCTCCACTTT. Its protein product is CASGQGPNSPLHF.

In its sample, this clone was seen a few times. This same CDR3 is encoded by further DNA sequences in the sample. V gene TRBV7-2 combines with J gene TRBJ1-2, with TRBD1 identical over 10 bases. This CDR3 region has 18 residues. Germline lookup yields CDR1 SGHTA and CDR2 FQGNSA. V trimming: 5 bases; J trimming: 1 base; junction bases outside the gene matches: 13. DNA for the CDR3: TGTGCCAGCAGCCCCCGGGGGGACAGGGGCATTCGTAACTATGGCTACACCTTC. This codes for CASSPRGDRGIRNYGYTF.

The chain links TRBV6-5 to TRBJ1-2; 10 bases line up with TRBD1. The V and J ends lost 4 bases and 7 bases, in that order; junction bases with no gene match: 9. This CDR3 is built from 15 residues. Looked up from germline, CDR1 is MNHEY and CDR2 is SVGAGI. In nucleotides, the CDR3 is TGTGCCAGCAGTTCGCCGGGACAGGGGATGTCTGGCTACACCTTC. It translates to CASSSPGQGMSGYTF.

Regarding this clone: This sample also contains other DNA sequences that code for the same CDR3. The chain is built from TRBV6-5 and TRBJ1-2, with no clear D. Germline-derived CDR1 and CDR2 are MNHEY and SVGAGI. The CDR3 runs 14 residues. V dropped 6 bases and J dropped 0 bases, with 11 bases sitting between them. The DNA of the CDR3 is TGTGCCAGCAGGCGGTATGCGGCTAACTATGGCTACACCTTC. This sequence encodes CASRRYAANYGYTF.

The V and J genes are TRBV29-1 and TRBJ2-5; D perhaps matches TRBD2 (5 bases). Germline loops: CDR1 SQVTM, CDR2 ANQGSEA. CDR3 length: 15 residues. Trimming shortened V by 2 bases and J by 0 bases, and 13 bases separated the two germline ends. The DNA of the CDR3 is TGCAGCGTTGAAAGGAGGCAGCCTAACCAAGAGACCCAGTACTTC. This encodes CSVERRQPNQETQYF.

The chain combines TRBV2 with TRBJ1-2; possibly TRBD1 for D (5 bases). The CDR3 has 17 residues. The germline V gene encodes CDR1 SNHLY and CDR2 FYNNEI. Trimming stripped 2 bases from V and 0 bases from J, with 16 bases between. The DNA of the CDR3 is TGTGCCAGCAGTGAATGGGCAGGGCTAGGGGCTAACTATGGCTACACCTTC. Translating gives CASSEWAGLGANYGYTF.

The CDR3 nucleotides read TGTGCCAGCAGCCAATCCCCCCCCGGGGGACTCTCCTACAATGAGCAGTTCTTC. Protein product: CASSQSPPGGLSYNEQFF. The gene calls are TRBV5-4 and TRBJ2-1, with D possibly being TRBD2 (6 bases). Germline-derived CDR1 and CDR2 are SGHNT and YYREEE (reference sequence). The CDR3 length is 18 residues. V was shortened by 4 bases and J by 0 bases, with 20 bases between the two germline ends.

J is TRBJ2-6 and V is TRBV19, with 11 bases identical to TRBD2. The junction had 16 bases not matched to a gene; V was cut back by 8 bases and J by 4 bases. CDR3 length: 19 amino acids. Germline-derived CDR1 and CDR2 are LNHDA and SQIVND (reference sequence). This CDR3 is CASGGVASGGTAGANVLTF. The CDR3 DNA reads as TGTGCCAGTGGAGGCGTCGCTAGCGGGGGGACAGCAGGGGCCAACGTCCTGACTTTC.

The rearrangement joins TRBV5-1 to TRBJ1-1; D gene uncertain. The V end lost 1 base, the J end lost 0 bases, and 13 bases lay between the germline ends. This CDR3 is built from 16 residues. Germline loops: CDR1 SGHRS, CDR2 YFSETQ. CDR3 sequence (DNA): TGCGCCAGCAGCTTGACGAAAACTTATGTGAACACTGAAGCTTTCTTT. Amino acids: CASSLTKTYVNTEAFF.

The chain employs TRBV9 and TRBJ2-3; 7 bases align to TRBD2. The CDR3 runs to 15 residues. CDR1 and CDR2 (germline): SGDLS, YYNGEE. V was clipped by 5 bases and J by 9 bases; unmatched bases: 15. This CDR3 reads CASSRRDYLQGTQYF. CDR3 DNA sequence: TGTGCCAGCAGTCGTCGGGACTACCTGCAAGGCACGCAGTATTTT. Using reference TRBV9 and TRBJ2-3 for the parts outside the CDR3, the full variable domain is DSGVTQTPKHLITATGQRVTLRCSPRSGDLSVYWYQQSLDQGLQFLIQYYNGEERAKGNILERFSAQQFPDLHSELNLSSLELGDSALYFCASSRRDYLQGTQYFGPGTRLTVL.

The chain carries TRBV5-1 and TRBJ2-3, with 9 positions matching TRBD2. CDR3 length: 18 residues. V lost 4 bases and J lost 5; bases outside the gene matches: 17. Germline V gene data show CDR1 as SGHRS and CDR2 as YFSETQ. The CDR3 loop reads CASSAGGLAGPRGDTQYF. CDR3 DNA sequence: TGCGCCAGCAGCGCAGGGGGGCTAGCGGGGCCCCGGGGAGATACGCAGTATTTT.

This chain joins TRBV5-1 and TRBJ2-2, with TRBD1 as a possible D gene (5 bases). The CDR3 extends over 15 amino acids. The germline gives CDR1 SGHRS, CDR2 YFSETQ. Trimming shortened V by 3 bases and J by 1 base, and 10 bases separated the two germline ends. The CDR3 DNA is TGCGCCAGCAGCTACGGACACATGAACACCGGGGAGCTGTTTTTT. This codes for CASSYGHMNTGELFF.

This chain links TRBV4-1 with TRBJ2-3; 10 bases are shared with TRBD2. Germline lookup yields CDR1 MGHRA and CDR2 YSYEKL. This CDR3 spans 16 amino acids. J was trimmed by 5 bases and V by 4 bases; bases with no gene match: 9. The chain's CDR3 is CASSPLGAGGLDTQYF. CDR3 DNA: TGCGCCAGCAGCCCCCTGGGAGCGGGGGGGTTAGATACGCAGTATTTT.

This clone was detected a few times. This chain uses TRBV7-9 with TRBJ2-1; TRBD1 matches at 9 bases. The CDR3 is 15 residues long. Germline assignment: CDR1 SEHNR and CDR2 FQNEAQ (reference sequence). V lost 3 bases, J lost 4 bases, and 4 bases stayed unmatched. The CDR3, as DNA: TGTGCCAGCAGCTTCCCCGGGACAGGGTACAATGAGCAGTTCTTC. Translating it yields CASSFPGTGYNEQFF.

This clone was counted a few times. This chain links TRBV6-2 or TRBV6-3 with TRBJ1-5; D ambiguous. V was cut by 5 bases and J by 5 bases, with 10 bases left in between. The CDR3 is made up of 13 amino acids. Germline V CDR1 and CDR2: MNHEY, SVGEGT. The CDR3 is CASSRGGYQPQHF. In DNA, the CDR3 is TGTGCCAGCAGTCGCGGAGGTTATCAGCCCCAGCATTTT.

V is TRBV11-2 and J is TRBJ1-2; 10 nucleotides align to TRBD1. V gave up 5 bases and J gave up 7 bases; unmatched junction bases: 4. This CDR3 contains 13 residues. Germline V lookup: CDR1 SGHAT, CDR2 FQNNGV. The CDR3 spells CASSPRTGGGYTF. The CDR3 nucleotides read TGTGCCAGCAGCCCCAGGACAGGGGGTGGCTACACCTTC.

The chain is built from TRBV6-5 and TRBJ1-1, with 7 bases aligning to TRBD1. V was clipped by 6 bases and J by 13 bases; unmatched bases: 11. The CDR3 runs 12 residues. Germline V gene data show CDR1 as MNHEY and CDR2 as SVGAGI. The CDR3 loop reads CASRHPTGIVFF. CDR3 sequence (DNA): TGTGCCAGCAGGCACCCGACAGGGATCGTTTTCTTT.

This clone occurred a few times. The chain links TRBV3-1 (or the pseudogene TRBV3-2) to TRBJ1-5, with a weak D call TRBD1 (5 bases). V was clipped by 4 bases and J by 9 bases, with 13 bases between them. The CDR3 extends over 13 amino acids. Germline-derived CDR1 and CDR2 are LGHDT and YNNKEL (reference sequence). The CDR3, as DNA: TGTGCCAGCAGCCCGCAGAACGGGGGGCCCCAGCATTTT. This encodes CASSPQNGGPQHF.